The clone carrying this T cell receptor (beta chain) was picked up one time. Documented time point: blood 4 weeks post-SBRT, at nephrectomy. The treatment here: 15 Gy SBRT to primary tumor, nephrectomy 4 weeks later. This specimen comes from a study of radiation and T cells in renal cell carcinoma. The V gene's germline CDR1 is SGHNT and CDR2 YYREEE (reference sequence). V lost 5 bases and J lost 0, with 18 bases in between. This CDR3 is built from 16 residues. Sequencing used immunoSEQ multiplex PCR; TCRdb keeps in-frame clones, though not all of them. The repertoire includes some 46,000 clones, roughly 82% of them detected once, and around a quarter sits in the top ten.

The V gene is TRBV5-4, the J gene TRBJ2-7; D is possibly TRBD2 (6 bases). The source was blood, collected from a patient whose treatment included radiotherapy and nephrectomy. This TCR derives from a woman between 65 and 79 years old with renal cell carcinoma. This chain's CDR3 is CASSSGGLQSSYEQYF. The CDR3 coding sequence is TGTGCCAGCAGTTCCGGAGGGCTTCAGAGCTCCTACGAGCAGTACTTC.